These 21 T cell receptor beta chains originate from one sample sequenced in a study of T cells after yellow fever vaccination. TCRdb reanalysed the 5' RACE reads using MiXCR and keeps one entry per CDR3 protein. This table has about 430,000 distinct CDR3 sequences, under 20% appearing once. This sample comprised PBMCs, obtained before the yellow fever booster vaccination. These receptor sequences come from a man younger than 30 who received the YFV17D yellow fever vaccine.

This clonotype showed up just a few times. The rearrangement uses TRBV5-6 and TRBJ2-5; 8 bases align to TRBD1. Germline V gives CDR1 SGHDT, CDR2 YYEEEE. The ends lost 1 base at V and 7 bases at J; junction bases unmatched: 6. The CDR3 is 14 amino acids. For the CDR3, the DNA is TGTGCCAGCAGCTTGCAGGGGGCCAGCGGGACCCAGTACTTC. Its protein product is CASSLQGASGTQYF.

On this clonotype itself: A read error may account for a junction end that differs from germline. The V and J genes are TRBV7-3 and TRBJ2-2; D not resolved. Germline V CDR1 and CDR2: SGHTA, FQGTGA. There are 13 residues in the CDR3. CDR3: CASSLTKTGELFF. CDR3 coding DNA: TGTGCCAGCAGCTTAACGAAAACCGGGGAGCTGTTTTTT.

This clonotype has more than one count but fewer than ten. The CDR3 spells CASSSLKAQVNYEQYF. The CDR3 DNA reads as TGTGCCAGCAGCTCTCTGAAAGCCCAGGTGAACTACGAGCAGTACTTC. The chain combines TRBV7-9 with TRBJ2-7; D not resolved. The V gene lost 4 bases and the J gene lost 3 bases, with 19 bases spanning the gap. This CDR3 spans 16 amino acids. The germline gives CDR1 SEHNR, CDR2 FQNEAQ (reference sequence).

This clonotype has a count of ten or more. The chain couples TRBV7-9 to TRBJ2-3; tentatively, D is TRBD1 (6 bases). From germline, CDR1 is SEHNR and CDR2 FQNEAQ (reference sequence). CDR3 length: 14 amino acids. The V gene lost 3 bases and the J gene lost 3 bases, with 10 bases spanning the gap. DNA for the CDR3: TGTGCCAGCAGCTTTAAGGGGGTAACAGATACGCAGTATTTT. Encoded protein: CASSFKGVTDTQYF.

The chain combines TRBV7-3 with TRBJ2-3, with D possibly TRBD2 on 7 matching bases. The V end lost 2 bases, the J end lost 4 bases, and 13 bases lay between the germline ends. CDR3 length: 15 residues. Germline lookup yields CDR1 SGHTA and CDR2 FQGTGA. CDR3 amino acids: CASSLGGARADTQYF. CDR3 sequence (DNA): TGTGCCAGCAGCTTAGGGGGGGCCCGCGCAGATACGCAGTATTTT.

This clonotype showed up just a few times. The chain couples TRBV20-1 to TRBJ2-3, with TRBD2 matching over 12 bases. Germline V gives CDR1 DFQATT, CDR2 SNEGSKA (reference sequence). V was pared by 1 base and J by 7 bases, with 6 bases of the junction left unmatched. The CDR3 runs to 15 residues. The CDR3 reads CSARGTSGALNTQYF. CDR3 DNA sequence: TGCAGTGCTAGAGGGACTAGCGGGGCCTTAAATACGCAGTATTTT.

A word on this clonotype: The junction departs from germline at one end; a sequencing error may be responsible. The V call is TRBV7-9, the J call TRBJ2-1; the match to TRBD2 covers 8 bases. Germline CDR1 SEHNR, CDR2 FQNEAQ (reference sequence). This CDR3 comprises 15 residues. The CDR3 spells CASNLGGGPYNEQFF. The CDR3 bases are TGTGCCAGCAACTTAGGCGGGGGGCCCTACAATGAGCAGTTCTTC.

This clonotype was seen repeatedly, ten times or more. J is TRBJ2-3 and V is TRBV29-1; D tentatively reads TRBD1 or TRBD2 (5 bases each). Germline CDR1 SQVTM, CDR2 ANQGSEA. Trimming shortened V by 5 bases and J by 3 bases, and 12 bases separated the two germline ends. The CDR3 extends over 13 amino acids. The CDR3 DNA is TGCAGCGTTACCGGGACGGATACAGATACGCAGTATTTT. Its protein is CSVTGTDTDTQYF.

The V and J genes are TRBV27 and TRBJ1-5, with 9 positions matching TRBD1. The CDR3 sequence is 16 residues long. Germline V gives CDR1 MNHEY, CDR2 SMNVEV (reference sequence). V dropped 4 bases and J dropped 5; count of bases not matched to a gene: 9. CDR3 protein: CASSSTGTGKHQPQHF. CDR3 in DNA: TGTGCCAGCAGTTCAACCGGGACAGGGAAACATCAGCCCCAGCATTTT.

The chain joins TRBV6-5 to TRBJ1-1; D is unresolved. The CDR3 covers 13 residues. V was pared by 6 bases and J by 4 bases, with 12 bases between. The germline CDR1 and CDR2 sequences are MNHEY and SVGAGI. The DNA of the CDR3 is TGTGCCAGCAGCACCCAAGGGAGCACTGAAGCTTTCTTT. Translation gives CASSTQGSTEAFF.

The chain joins TRBV10-2 to TRBJ2-1; D ambiguous. This CDR3 region has 11 residues. V dropped 3 bases and J dropped 6 bases, with 3 bases sitting between them. Germline CDR1 and CDR2: WSHSY and SAAADI. Here the CDR3 reads CASSDFNEQFF. The CDR3 DNA reads TGCGCCAGCAGTGACTTCAATGAGCAGTTCTTC.

This clonotype was found a few times. The CDR3 nucleotides are TGTGCCAGCAGCGTAGAAACAGGGAACATTCAGTACTTC. Residues: CASSVETGNIQYF. V gene TRBV9 combines with J gene TRBJ2-4, with D possibly being TRBD1 (6 bases). Germline CDR1 reads SGDLS; CDR2 reads YYNGEE. The ends were cut back, 0 bases at V and 7 bases at J, with 8 bases in the middle. There are 13 residues in the CDR3.

The chain couples TRBV10-3 to TRBJ2-5; TRBD1 aligns across 9 bases. This CDR3 is built from 16 residues. V was clipped by 3 bases and J by 3 bases; unmatched bases: 8. Per germline, CDR1 ENHRY and CDR2 SYGVKD. This chain's CDR3 is CAISDPETGGKETQYF. For the CDR3, the DNA is TGTGCCATCAGTGACCCCGAGACAGGGGGAAAAGAGACCCAGTACTTC.

J is TRBJ2-7 and V is TRBV7-7; the D is unclear. Germline values: CDR1 SSHAT, CDR2 FNYEAQ (reference sequence). This CDR3 is built from 15 residues. The CDR3 is CASRLKMAASYEQYV. CDR3 nucleotides: TGTGCTAGCAGATTAAAGATGGCAGCTTCCTACGAGCAGTACGTC.

This clonotype was observed many times. V is TRBV7-2 and J is TRBJ2-1; D is unclear. The CDR3 is 16 residues long. CDR1 and CDR2 (germline): SGHTA, FQGNSA. The V end lost 2 bases, the J end lost 3 bases, and 14 bases lay between the germline ends. The CDR3 loop is CASSLFGRLYYNEQFF. The DNA for the CDR3 is TGTGCCAGCAGCTTATTTGGTAGGCTCTACTACAATGAGCAGTTCTTC. The full variable domain, with the rest looked up from reference TRBV7-2 and TRBJ2-1, is GAGVSQSPSNKVTEKGKDVELRCDPISGHTALYWYRQSLGQGLEFLIYFQGNSAPDKSGLPSDRFSAERTGGSVSTLTIQRTQQEDSAVYLCASSLFGRLYYNEQFFGPGTRLTVL.

The chain's CDR3 is CASNNRDTQETQYF. The CDR3 DNA sequence: TGTGCCAGCAACAACCGGGACACCCAAGAGACCCAGTACTTC. This chain uses TRBV5-6 with TRBJ2-5; possible D gene TRBD1, 6 bases. Trimming cost V 6 bases and J 1 base, with 13 bases left between them. The germline CDR1 and CDR2 sequences are SGHDT and YYEEEE. CDR3 length equals 14 residues. Looking up the rest from reference TRBV5-6 and TRBJ2-5 gives the full variable domain: DAGVTQSPTHLIKTRGQQVTLRCSPKSGHDTVSWYQQALGQGPQFIFQYYEEEERQRGNFPDRFSGHQFPNYSSELNVNALLLGDSALYLCASNNRDTQETQYFGPGTRLLVL.

This clonotype was seen a single time. The chain has TRBV7-9 and TRBJ1-1; possible D gene TRBD1, 6 bases. Germline loops: CDR1 SEHNR, CDR2 FQNEAQ (reference sequence). Trimming pared 1 base from V and 11 bases from J, leaving 14 bases between. The CDR3 is 13 residues long. The CDR3 here is CASSLGGRGGAFF. The CDR3 bases are TGTGCCAGCAGCTTAGGCGGCAGGGGAGGCGCTTTCTTT.

The chain combines TRBV10-3 with TRBJ1-1; unclear D gene. CDR3 length: 13 residues. The V gene lost 4 bases and the J gene lost 4 bases, with 10 bases spanning the gap. CDR1 ENHRY and CDR2 SYGVKD come from the germline V gene. The CDR3 DNA is TGTGCCATCAGTGCCCCCGTGGGCACTGAAGCTTTCTTT. Translation gives CAISAPVGTEAFF.

In its sample, this clonotype was seen a few times. The rearrangement joins TRBV14 to TRBJ2-3; perhaps D is TRBD1 or TRBD2 (5 bases each). Germline V gene sequence: CDR1 SGHDN, CDR2 FVKESK. This CDR3 spans 15 amino acids. Trimming cost V 4 bases and J 2 bases, with 13 bases left between them. DNA for the CDR3: TGTGCCAGCAGCCCGCAGTGGGGGACCACAGATACGCAGTATTTT. It is translated as CASSPQWGTTDTQYF.

This clonotype showed up just a few times. J is TRBJ2-1 and V is TRBV27; 10 bases map to TRBD2. Germline CDR1 MNHEY, CDR2 SMNVEV (reference sequence). V dropped 5 bases and J dropped 11; count of bases not matched to a gene: 15. The CDR3 sequence is 16 residues long. CDR3 sequence (DNA): TGTGCCAGCAGTCCCGACTCACTAGCGGGGAGTCGTAAGCAGTTCTTC. Its protein is CASSPDSLAGSRKQFF.

The rearrangement uses TRBV15 and TRBJ1-6; D may be TRBD1 (5 bases). The CDR3 runs to 15 residues. Looked up from germline, CDR1 is LNHNV and CDR2 is YYDKDF (reference sequence). The V end lost 0 bases, the J end lost 7 bases, and 10 bases lay between the germline ends. The CDR3 DNA follows: TGTGCCACCAGCAGAGATAGGGAGGGGAATTCACCCCTCCACTTT. It encodes CATSRDREGNSPLHF.